This entry lists 7 T cell receptor beta chains sequenced from one sample in a study of cytomegalovirus exposure and HLA in healthy donors (dated by TCRdb to about 2017). The library came from the immunoSEQ multiplex PCR assay. A mixture of 60 forward primers for TCR Vbeta segments and 13 reverse primers for TCR Jbeta segments was used in the multiplex PCR. TCRdb re-hosts the immuneACCESS table, in-frame sequences only. Its copies lack some clones; in the studies checked, an unresolved V gene accounts for under half of them, and the cause for the rest is not known. The sample table holds 190,000 or so clones, of which about 80% were seen once. Under 0.85% of the sample is taken by the ten largest. Sequencing was carried out using PBMCs. The source of these receptors is a boy aged 5 to 17 in good health and CMV-seronegative.

J is TRBJ2-3 and V is TRBV7-3; D might be TRBD2 (5 bases). Germline V lookup: CDR1 SGHTA, CDR2 FQGTGA. V lost 1 base and J 1 base, leaving 15 bases between the germline ends. The CDR3 has 17 amino acids. The CDR3 DNA reads TGTGCCAGCAGCTTAAACGGAGGAGACCTCGGCACAGATACGCAGTATTTT. Translating gives CASSLNGGDLGTDTQYF.

This clone was recorded only once. The rearrangement links TRBV2 to TRBJ1-2; TRBD1 matches 9 bases. The CDR3 sequence is 14 residues long. Germline V lookup: CDR1 SNHLY, CDR2 FYNNEI. V lost 8 bases, J lost 0 bases, and 4 bases stayed unmatched. CDR3 bases: TGTGCCAGCGGATACAGGGGGCCTAACTATGGCTACACCTTC. Protein: CASGYRGPNYGYTF.

V usage is TRBV25-1 and J usage is TRBJ2-5; D gene uncertain. V lost 6 bases and J lost 3, with 11 bases in between. This CDR3 has 13 residues. Germline-derived CDR1 and CDR2 are MGHDK and SYGVNS. The CDR3 loop is CASRKTQEETQYF. In nucleotides, the CDR3 is TGTGCCAGCAGGAAGACACAAGAAGAGACCCAGTACTTC.

The chain is built from TRBV7-6 and TRBJ2-5, with D unresolved. Deletions cut 3 bases from V and 2 bases from J, with 7 bases between. Germline V gives CDR1 SGHVS, CDR2 FNYEAQ. This CDR3 region has 13 residues. Here the CDR3 reads CASSFYRQETQYF. The CDR3 bases are TGTGCCAGCAGCTTCTACAGACAAGAGACCCAGTACTTC. Looking up the rest from reference TRBV7-6 and TRBJ2-5 gives the full variable domain: GAGVSQSPRYKVTKRGQDVALRCDPISGHVSLYWYRQALGQGPEFLTYFNYEAQQDKSGLPNDRFSAERPEGSISTLTIQRTEQRDSAMYRCASSFYRQETQYFGPGTRLLVL.

The genes are TRBV18 and TRBJ2-3, with TRBD2 matching over 7 bases. This CDR3 comprises 16 residues. The V gene end was trimmed by 6 bases and the J gene end by 3 bases; junction bases not matched to a gene: 12. Germline CDR1 KGHSH, CDR2 LQKENI. In DNA, the CDR3 is TGTGCCAGCTCCGGAGGTATTGCGGGAGTTACAGATACGCAGTATTTT. Protein sequence: CASSGGIAGVTDTQYF.

The rearrangement joins TRBV5-1 to TRBJ2-7, with D perhaps TRBD2 (6 bases). V lost 0 bases, J lost 7 bases, and 14 bases lay in between. In germline, CDR1 is SGHRS, CDR2 YFSETQ. The CDR3 runs 14 residues. CDR3 region: CASSLGGTASEQYF. CDR3 DNA: TGCGCCAGCAGCTTGGGCGGGACGGCCTCTGAGCAGTACTTC.

This chain uses TRBV25-1 with TRBJ1-4; D is unclear. There are 13 residues in the CDR3. The V gene lost 7 bases and the J gene lost 8 bases, with 14 bases spanning the gap. The germline V gene encodes CDR1 MGHDK and CDR2 SYGVNS. The CDR3 here is CASTRSGGEKLFF. The DNA for the CDR3 is TGTGCCAGCACCCGCTCGGGAGGCGAAAAACTGTTTTTT.